This T cell receptor (beta chain) derives from a study of shared clonotypes between healthy human individuals. Of note for this clone: Its antigen is currently unknown.

Broader study findings: Incompleteness in sorted-subset sequencing, despite large depth, was shown by rarefaction.

From CD4+ cells came CD45RA+ naive and CD45RA-negative memory subsets. Per germline, CDR1 ENHRY and CDR2 SYGVKD. There are 15 residues in the CDR3. Produced via immunoSEQ multiplex PCR; TCRdb's table is partial and in-frame only. The table lists millions of clones, roughly 92% of them singletons, with about 0.13% in the top ten. This receptor was identified in a man younger than 35 in good health. The specimen was naive CD4+ T cells sorted from blood. Subset noted: CD45RA+ positively selected. The J gene is TRBJ2-6, the V gene TRBV10-3; 7 nucleotides match TRBD1. The CDR3 sequence is CVTRTGPGGANVLTF. Written as DNA, the CDR3 is TGTGTCACCCGGACAGGACCCGGTGGGGCCAACGTCCTGACTTTC.